This T cell receptor (beta chain) was captured by sequencing in a study of beta chain features in type 1 diabetes. The germline V gene encodes CDR1 GTSNPN and CDR2 SVGIG (reference sequence). V lost 1 base and J lost 6, with 7 bases in between. The CDR3 has 12 residues. A remark on this clone: What it binds is unknown.

The sequenced template was cDNA made from the entire isolated RNA. The method was immunoSEQ multiplex PCR; TCRdb's version includes in-frame clones alone and lacks a portion of them. The sample has fewer than 350,000 clones; 15% are singletons. Whole-study findings and limits: Moderate yet significant TCRB CDR3 shortening was seen in Type 1 diabetes patients in all four CD4+ subsets. Shorter templates may be favored by PCR, equally so in patients and controls.

Sequencing was performed on naive CD4+ T cells from blood. The sequence was collected from a young man with type 1 diabetes. J is TRBJ2-1 and V is TRBV30; D gene unclear. CDR3 residues: CAWSGGINEQFF. CDR3 nucleotides: TGTGCCTGGAGTGGAGGAATCAATGAGCAGTTCTTC.